Shown below are 9 T cell receptor beta chains from a single sample sequenced in a study of blood T cell repertoires in COVID-19. Data came from immunoSEQ multiplex PCR; TCRdb stores just in-frame clones and leaves some out. The data contain 100,000 or so clones, more than 85% of them seen just once; the ten biggest clones take up about 2.5%. Material for sequencing was peripheral blood. The receptors were gathered from a human donor with active COVID-19. The donor label of this sample is uncertain.

The chain couples TRBV5-1 to TRBJ2-1; TRBD2 might be the D (6 bases). V lost 2 bases to trimming and J lost 8 bases, with 11 bases between them. CDR1 is SGHRS and CDR2 is YFSETQ in the germline V gene. The CDR3 contains 13 residues. The CDR3 here is CASSLATSYEQFF. The CDR3 DNA reads as TGCGCCAGCAGCTTAGCGACTAGTTATGAGCAGTTCTTC.

The chain links TRBV10-3 to TRBJ2-7; 9 bases line up with TRBD1. CDR3 length equals 13 residues. V gave up 8 bases and J gave up 0 bases; unmatched junction bases: 2. The V gene's germline CDR1 is ENHRY and CDR2 SYGVKD. The CDR3: CAIAGQGSYEQYF. The CDR3 DNA follows: TGTGCCATCGCGGGACAGGGCTCCTACGAGCAGTACTTC.

The rearrangement links TRBV2 to TRBJ1-1; perhaps TRBD1 as D (5 bases). This CDR3 comprises 14 residues. The V gene lost 6 bases and the J gene lost 2 bases, with 13 bases spanning the gap. The germline CDR1 and CDR2 sequences are SNHLY and FYNNEI. CDR3 in amino acids: CASRRTLLNTEAFF. DNA of the CDR3: TGTGCCAGCAGGAGGACACTTTTAAACACTGAAGCTTTCTTT.

V and J are TRBV19 and TRBJ1-2, with 7 bases aligning to TRBD1. The CDR3 contains 15 residues. Germline loops: CDR1 LNHDA, CDR2 SQIVND (reference sequence). V trimming: 3 bases; J trimming: 2 bases; junction bases outside the gene matches: 6. The CDR3 DNA reads TGTGCCAGTAGTATTGAGACAGGGCACAACTATGGCTACACCTTC. Translated, it gives CASSIETGHNYGYTF.

The chain carries TRBV5-1 and TRBJ2-7, with TRBD1 matching 7 bases. This CDR3 contains 13 residues. Trimming cost V 6 bases and J 2 bases; bases outside gene matches: 5. Germline V gene data show CDR1 as SGHRS and CDR2 as YFSETQ. In DNA form, the CDR3 reads TGCGCCAGCAAGGGGGCAGAGGCCTACGAGCAGTACTTC. This gives the protein CASKGAEAYEQYF.

This clone occurred a few times. The chain uses TRBV2 and TRBJ2-7, with 7 positions matching TRBD2. CDR1 is SNHLY, CDR2 FYNNEI, per germline. V lost 6 bases, J lost 0 bases, and 11 bases stayed unmatched. This CDR3 contains 16 residues. As DNA, the CDR3 is TGTGCCAGCAGGGACCTACTCCGGGGGGACTCCTACGAGCAGTACTTC. Translating gives CASRDLLRGDSYEQYF.

V gene TRBV4-2 combines with J gene TRBJ1-4; 8 bases match TRBD1. The CDR3 is 15 amino acids. Germline V CDR1 and CDR2: LGHNA, YNFKEQ. V shed 1 base, J shed 3 bases, and the junction held 1 base outside the gene matches. This CDR3 reads CASSQVTGANEKLFF. The CDR3 DNA is TGTGCCAGCAGCCAAGTGACAGGGGCTAATGAAAAACTGTTTTTT.

CDR3 amino acids: CASRQGAVETGELFF. Written as DNA, the CDR3 is TGTGCCAGTAGACAGGGGGCCGTAGAAACCGGGGAGCTGTTTTTT. V gene TRBV19 combines with J gene TRBJ2-2; 9 bases fit TRBD1. The V gene end was trimmed by 6 bases and the J gene end by 5 bases; junction bases not matched to a gene: 7. CDR1 LNHDA and CDR2 SQIVND come from the germline V gene (reference sequence). The CDR3 loop spans 15 amino acids. The full variable domain, rest sourced from reference TRBV19 and TRBJ2-2, is DGGITQSPKYLFRKEGQNVTLSCEQNLNHDAMYWYRQDPGQGLRLIYYSQIVNDFQKGDIAEGYSVSREKKESFPLTVTSAQKNPTAFYLCASRQGAVETGELFFGEGSRLTVL.

CDR3 residues: CASSLVGTTGELFF. CDR3 DNA sequence: TGCGCCAGCAGCTTGGTCGGGACAACCGGGGAGCTGTTTTTT. The chain uses TRBV5-1 and TRBJ2-2; tentatively, D is TRBD1 (6 bases). The CDR3 spans 14 residues. Germline V gene data show CDR1 as SGHRS and CDR2 as YFSETQ. The V end lost 0 bases, the J end lost 5 bases, and 8 bases lay between the germline ends.